A single sample is the source of the 24 T cell receptor beta chains below, sequenced in a study of T cell changes during pregnancy in multiple sclerosis. Sequencing used immunoSEQ multiplex PCR; TCRdb keeps in-frame clones, though not all of them. Altogether about 28,000 clones are present, around 88% being singletons, with the ten largest covering approximately 0.69%. The specimen was CD4+ T cells from peripheral blood mononuclear cells, collected in the first trimester of pregnancy. The receptors were sampled from a female donor in good health, enrolled as a control in a pregnancy study.

This clone appeared once. The CDR3 DNA is TGTGCCAGCAGCCTAAGATTACAGGGGGACGGAAACACCATATATTTT. This encodes CASSLRLQGDGNTIYF. The chain links TRBV7-2 to TRBJ1-3; 8 nucleotides align to TRBD1. Germline trimming cut 5 bases from V and 4 bases from J; bases unmatched to any gene: 10. Germline V CDR1 and CDR2: SGHTA, FQGNSA. The CDR3 extends over 16 amino acids.

The genes are TRBV7-9 and TRBJ1-5, with D unclear. V was shortened by 5 bases and J by 3 bases, with 14 bases between the two germline ends. The CDR3 has 15 residues. Germline CDR1 SEHNR, CDR2 FQNEAQ (reference sequence). CDR3 bases: TGTGCCAGCAGCCCGGCCGGGAGGGACAATCAGCCCCAGCATTTT. Encoded protein: CASSPAGRDNQPQHF. Complete variable domain (other parts from reference TRBV7-9 and TRBJ1-5): DTGVSQNPRHKITKRGQNVTFRCDPISEHNRLYWYRQTLGQGPEFLTYFQNEAQLEKSRLLSDRFSAERPKGSFSTLEIQRTEQGDSAMYLCASSPAGRDNQPQHFGDGTRLSIL.

The genes are TRBV4-2 and TRBJ2-1, with TRBD2 identical over 12 bases. V dropped 4 bases and J dropped 1; count of bases not matched to a gene: 11. The germline V gene has CDR1 LGHNA and CDR2 YNFKEQ. This CDR3 contains 19 residues. The CDR3 coding sequence is TGTGCCAGCAGCCCGACGACTAGCGGGGGACCCTTGTCCTACAATGAGCAGTTCTTC. Protein sequence: CASSPTTSGGPLSYNEQFF.

V is TRBV11-3 and J is TRBJ1-2; 7 bases agree with TRBD1. The V gene end was trimmed by 6 bases and the J gene end by 5 bases; junction bases not matched to a gene: 6. Germline V gene data show CDR1 as SGHNT and CDR2 as YENEEA. This CDR3 comprises 13 residues. CDR3 amino acids: CASSSQGEYGYTF. Here the CDR3 DNA reads TGTGCCAGCAGTTCCCAGGGGGAATATGGCTACACCTTC.

The gene calls are TRBV30 and TRBJ2-7; 12 nucleotides match TRBD2. Looked up from germline, CDR1 is GTSNPN and CDR2 is SVGIG (reference sequence). The CDR3 consists of 15 residues. Trimming removed 5 bases from V and 3 bases from J; junction bases left unmatched: 8. The CDR3 loop reads CAWAPRLAGDYEQYF. In DNA, the CDR3 is TGTGCCTGGGCCCCTAGACTAGCGGGGGACTACGAGCAGTACTTC.

V and J are TRBV18 and TRBJ2-5; tentative D call: TRBD2 (5 bases). V dropped 3 bases and J dropped 0 bases, with 14 bases sitting between them. CDR3 length: 16 residues. Germline CDR1 reads KGHSH; CDR2 reads LQKENI. The CDR3 loop is CASSPGVAADQETQYF. CDR3 DNA: TGTGCCAGCTCACCGGGCGTGGCAGCGGACCAAGAGACCCAGTACTTC.

This clone was detected only once. This chain connects TRBV7-2 to TRBJ2-7; D perhaps matches TRBD2 (5 bases). This CDR3 has 13 amino acids. Trimming removed 3 bases at V and 4 bases at J, with 10 bases between. CDR1 and CDR2 from the germline V gene are SGHTA and FQGNSA. The CDR3: CASSLPSIYEQYF. The DNA of the CDR3 is TGTGCCAGCAGCTTGCCTAGCATATACGAGCAGTACTTC.

The genes are TRBV27 and TRBJ1-1; D perhaps matches TRBD1 (6 bases). With 5 bases removed from V and 0 bases from J, the gap between germline ends came to 16 bases. CDR1 and CDR2 from the germline V gene are MNHEY and SMNVEV (reference sequence). The CDR3 totals 16 residues. CDR3 sequence (DNA): TGTGCCAGCAGTCGGTCGACAGGCGGAATGAACACTGAAGCTTTCTTT. Translating it yields CASSRSTGGMNTEAFF.

This clone was seen a single time. Written as DNA, the CDR3 is TGTGCCAGCCGTCCGACGGGGGGGGTAGATACGCAGTATTTT. It yields the protein CASRPTGGVDTQYF. The chain employs TRBV7-2 and TRBJ2-3; 8 bases fit TRBD2. This CDR3 is 14 amino acids long. Germline CDR1 SGHTA, CDR2 FQGNSA. The V and J ends lost 8 bases and 5 bases, in that order; junction bases with no gene match: 9.

The rearrangement links TRBV19 to TRBJ2-7; D unresolved. With 1 base removed from V and 0 bases from J, the gap between germline ends came to 7 bases. Germline CDR1 is LNHDA and CDR2 is SQIVND (reference sequence). The CDR3 runs 14 residues. The CDR3 region is CASSIGANSYEQYF. The DNA of the CDR3 is TGTGCCAGTAGTATAGGCGCCAACTCCTACGAGCAGTACTTC.

The chain is built from TRBV11-2 and TRBJ2-7; D remains unclear. The CDR3 runs to 13 residues. Trimming removed 0 bases from V and 6 bases from J, with 9 bases in between. Germline CDR1 is SGHAT and CDR2 is FQNNGV. In nucleotides, the CDR3 is TGTGCCAGCAGCTTAGAAGACAATCGCGAGCAGTACTTC. Encoded protein: CASSLEDNREQYF. Full variable domain (missing parts from reference TRBV11-2 and TRBJ2-7): EAGVAQSPRYKIIEKRQSVAFWCNPISGHATLYWYQQILGQGPKLLIQFQNNGVVDDSQLPKDRFSAERLKGVDSTLKIQPAKLEDSAVYLCASSLEDNREQYFGPGTRLTVT.

Concerning this clone itself: The junction does not match germline at one end; this may be a read error. CDR3 in amino acids: CASSLGSGGGETQYF. Written as DNA, the CDR3 is TGTGCTAGCAGCTTAGGTAGCGGGGGTGGAGAGACCCAGTACTTC. The chain uses TRBV7-7 and TRBJ2-5; 9 bases are shared with TRBD2. In germline, CDR1 is SSHAT, CDR2 FNYEAQ (reference sequence). The CDR3 length is 15 residues.

The chain couples TRBV7-9 to TRBJ1-1, with D perhaps matching TRBD1 (5 bases). Trimming cost V 2 bases and J 3 bases, with 10 bases left between them. Germline lookup yields CDR1 SEHNR and CDR2 FQNEAQ (reference sequence). There are 14 residues in the CDR3. CDR3 sequence (DNA): TGTGCCAGCAGCTTATTGGGGCCTGACACTGAAGCTTTCTTT. Protein product: CASSLLGPDTEAFF.

The V call is TRBV7-2, the J call TRBJ2-5, with 7 positions matching TRBD2. V shed 3 bases, J shed 1 base, and the junction held 2 bases outside the gene matches. The CDR3 has 14 residues. Germline CDR1 is SGHTA and CDR2 is FQGNSA. The CDR3 here is CASSFRGGQETQYF. As DNA, the CDR3 is TGTGCCAGCAGCTTCCGCGGGGGCCAAGAGACCCAGTACTTC.

The table lists this clone with a few counts. CDR3 region: CASSGTASYEQYF. Written as DNA, the CDR3 is TGTGCCAGCAGTGGGACAGCCTCCTACGAGCAGTACTTC. This chain connects TRBV2 to TRBJ2-7; the D gene is possibly TRBD1 (6 bases). The V gene lost 4 bases and the J gene lost 0 bases, with 7 bases spanning the gap. CDR1 is SNHLY, CDR2 FYNNEI, per germline. The CDR3 contains 13 residues. The variable domain in full, with the rest retrieved from reference TRBV2 and TRBJ2-7, is EPEVTQTPSHQVTQMGQEVILRCVPISNHLYFYWYRQILGQKVEFLVSFYNNEISEKSEIFDDQFSVERPDGSNFTLKIRSTKLEDSAMYFCASSGTASYEQYFGPGTRLTVT.

The chain links TRBV27 to TRBJ1-1; D gene uncertain. The CDR3 consists of 13 residues. Germline CDR1 is MNHEY and CDR2 is SMNVEV (reference sequence). V lost 6 bases, J lost 8 bases, and 16 bases lay in between. CDR3 coding DNA: TGTGCCAGCAGCATAGATCGGTTCGGGGAAGCTTTCTTT. It encodes CASSIDRFGEAFF.

The genes are TRBV7-9 and TRBJ2-3, with 9 bases lining up with TRBD2. Germline V CDR1 and CDR2: SEHNR, FQNEAQ (reference sequence). There are 18 residues in the CDR3. Losses at the gene ends were 3 bases for V and 4 bases for J; bases not matched to a gene: 14. CDR3 in amino acids: CASSLTGTSLSRPDTQYF. The CDR3 DNA reads as TGTGCCAGCAGCTTGACCGGGACTAGCTTATCCAGGCCAGATACGCAGTATTTT.

By share, this clone ranks as medium-sized. The chain combines TRBV7-2 with TRBJ1-1, with TRBD1 matching over 12 bases. The CDR3 consists of 15 residues. V was clipped by 5 bases and J by 4 bases; unmatched bases: 5. CDR1 is SGHTA, CDR2 FQGNSA, per germline. This CDR3 is CASSEGTGGRTEAFF. The CDR3 nucleotides are TGTGCCAGCAGCGAGGGGACAGGGGGCCGCACTGAAGCTTTCTTT.

This chain links TRBV11-1 with TRBJ2-5; D perhaps matches TRBD2 (5 bases). Deletions cut 5 bases from V and 5 bases from J, with 18 bases between. CDR3 size: 15 residues. Per germline, CDR1 SGHAT and CDR2 FQDESV (reference sequence). The CDR3 bases are TGTGCCAGCAGCCAACTTCACGGGATTGGGGAGACCCAGTACTTC. This sequence encodes CASSQLHGIGETQYF.

The genes are TRBV7-9 and TRBJ1-2; 9 nucleotides line up with TRBD1. J was trimmed by 5 bases and V by 5 bases; bases with no gene match: 9. The length of the CDR3 is 15 residues. The V gene's germline CDR1 is SEHNR and CDR2 FQNEAQ (reference sequence). CDR3 sequence: CASSQPGQGIYGYTF. CDR3 bases: TGTGCCAGCAGCCAACCGGGACAGGGAATTTATGGCTACACCTTC.

The chain recombines TRBV4-2 with TRBJ2-7; the D gene is possibly TRBD2 (5 bases). This CDR3 region has 15 residues. V lost 1 base, J lost 0 bases, and 10 bases lay in between. Germline assignment: CDR1 LGHNA and CDR2 YNFKEQ. As DNA, the CDR3 is TGTGCCAGCAGCCAAGCTCTAGCCTTCTCCTACGAGCAGTACTTC. It encodes CASSQALAFSYEQYF.

The V gene is TRBV5-1, the J gene TRBJ2-3; 8 bases fit TRBD2. The CDR3 spans 16 residues. V lost 4 bases to trimming and J lost 3 bases; unmatched junction nucleotides: 10. Germline V gene lookup returns CDR1 SGHRS and CDR2 YFSETQ. In DNA, the CDR3 is TGCGCCAGCAGCGGCCCCGGCGGGGGGCGGACAGATACGCAGTATTTT. It is translated as CASSGPGGGRTDTQYF.

V and J are TRBV5-1 and TRBJ2-1; possible D gene TRBD2, 7 bases. This CDR3 has 17 residues. The V end was cut by 3 bases, the J end by 2 bases, with 18 bases between. The germline CDR1 and CDR2 sequences are SGHRS and YFSETQ. CDR3 DNA: TGCGCCAGCAGCTCGACAGGCGGGGGTATCGCCTACAATGAGCAGTTCTTC. It specifies CASSSTGGGIAYNEQFF.

This chain connects TRBV2 to TRBJ1-3; 7 bases map to TRBD1. Germline assignment: CDR1 SNHLY and CDR2 FYNNEI. This CDR3 is 13 amino acids long. V lost 6 bases, J lost 5 bases, and 4 bases stayed unmatched. CDR3 nucleotides: TGTGCCAGCAGCGGGACAGAGAGAAACACCATATATTTT. It yields the protein CASSGTERNTIYF.